This T cell receptor beta chain was found in a study of cytomegalovirus exposure and HLA in healthy donors. The CDR3 extends over 14 amino acids. The V end lost 6 bases, the J end lost 8 bases, and 17 bases lay between the germline ends. Germline loops: CDR1 MNHEY, CDR2 SMNVEV (reference sequence). The table came from immunoSEQ multiplex PCR; TCRdb's copy has only in-frame clones and leaves some out. The sample carries about 180,000 clones, about 83% recorded once. Sequenced: PBMCs. The chain recombines TRBV27 with TRBJ2-1; D not certain. The clonotype was recovered from a woman aged 30 to 39 in good health and CMV-seronegative. The CDR3 protein is CASRSPRPIDEQFF. For the CDR3, the DNA is TGTGCCAGCAGATCACCCCGTCCTATTGATGAGCAGTTCTTC.